The rows below give T cell receptor beta chains drawn from one sample of a study of regulatory T cells in long-lasting Graves disease. A single record per CDR3 protein comes from TCRdb applying MiXCR to the multiplex PCR reads. This sample has around 240,000 distinct CDR3 sequences, with 15% to 20% found just once. These sequences were also reported in another study, on T cells in Graves' hyperthyroidism and ophthalmopathy.

This specimen was peripheral blood mononuclear cells (PBMCs), taken at new diagnosis, from a patient treated with antithyroid drugs. The origin of the receptors is a woman aged 25 to 39 with Graves disease. Each CDR3 is given with its conserved first and last residue. D genes are given only for firm matches. Clone size is stated in some rows and not others, as once, few, many or a class when expanded.

v_call,j_call,clone_size,d_call,cdr3_nt,cdr3_aa
TRBV2,TRBJ1-1,many,.,TGTGCCAGCAGGCTAGACAGGACTCACATGAACACTGAAGCTTTCTTT,CASRLDRTHMNTEAFF
TRBV7-2,TRBJ2-3,.,.,TGTGCCAGCAGCTTAGCTCTAGGAGCGGCAGATACGCAGTATTTT,CASSLALGAADTQYF
TRBV4-1,TRBJ2-3,many,.,TGCGCCAGCAGCCACCCGGGAGCAGATACGCAGTATTTT,CASSHPGADTQYF
TRBV11-3,TRBJ1-1,many,.,TGTGCCAGCAGACCCCCGGTCCTCCCAGGGTCTTTTACCGTGAACACTGAAGCTTTCTTT,CASRPPVLPGSFTVNTEAFF
TRBV12-3/TRBV12-4,TRBJ1-2,many,TRBD1,TGTGCCAGCAGTTGGGAGACAGGGGGTTATGGCTACACCTTC,CASSWETGGYGYTF
TRBV7-2,TRBJ2-1,.,TRBD1,TGTGCCAGCAGCGAGGAGGGACAGGGGGCCATATCCTACAATGAGCAGTTCTTC,CASSEEGQGAISYNEQFF
TRBV5-1,TRBJ1-2,many,.,TGCGCCAGCAGCTGGGGCAGGGCTAACTATGGCTACACCTTC,CASSWGRANYGYTF
TRBV25-1,TRBJ1-1,many,.,TGTGCCAGCAGTGAATATCGTGGGGCGGACACTGAAGCTTTCTTT,CASSEYRGADTEAFF
TRBV12-3/TRBV12-4,TRBJ1-1,many,TRBD1,TGTGCCAGCAGCTCAGACAGGGGGCGCCGGACTGAAGCTTTCTTT,CASSSDRGRRTEAFF
TRBV6-1,TRBJ1-2,many,.,TGTGCCAGCAGGGGTAAAGCTAACTATGGCTACACCTTC,CASRGKANYGYTF
TRBV4-2,TRBJ1-2,few,TRBD1,TGTGCCAGCAGCCTCGCGGCCGGGACAGGTAACGATGGCTACACCTTC,CASSLAAGTGNDGYTF
TRBV3-1,TRBJ2-7,many,.,TGTGCCAGCAGCCAGAACACGGCCGAGCAGTACTTC,CASSQNTAEQYF
TRBV2,TRBJ1-4,many,TRBD1,TGTGCCAGCAGCTCAAACGCTCAGGGGGCTGGTGAAAAACTGTTTTTT,CASSSNAQGAGEKLFF
TRBV3-1,TRBJ2-2,many,.,TGTGCCAGCAGCCCCAACACCTACACCGGGGAGCTGTTTTTT,CASSPNTYTGELFF
TRBV20-1,TRBJ1-3,many,.,TGCAGTGCTCCCTTATTTATACAGGGCTCTGGAAACACCATATATTTT,CSAPLFIQGSGNTIYF
TRBV4-1,TRBJ2-7,few,.,TGCGCCAGCAGCCACGCTACAGGGTACGAGCAGTACTTC,CASSHATGYEQYF
TRBV5-1,TRBJ1-1,many,.,TGCGCCAGCAGCTCCATGACAGAGACCACTGAAGCTTTCTTT,CASSSMTETTEAFF
TRBV28,TRBJ2-1,.,.,TGTGCCAGCAGGATAGGGTTTAGCGACTACAATGAGCAGTTCTTC,CASRIGFSDYNEQFF
TRBV12-5,TRBJ2-3,many,TRBD2,TGTGCTAGTGGTTTGCCGGCTAGCGGGGGACCCACAGATACGCAGTATTTT,CASGLPASGGPTDTQYF
TRBV5-1,TRBJ2-7,many,TRBD2,TGCGCCAGCAGTAACAACAGGTTGGTTAGCGGGGATACCTACGAGCAGTACTTC,CASSNNRLVSGDTYEQYF
TRBV18,TRBJ1-1,many,.,TGTGCCAGCTCACCGCTTAGGGGGTCCACTGAAGCTTTCTTT,CASSPLRGSTEAFF
TRBV6-1,TRBJ1-1,many,.,TGTGCCAGCATTGACAGGCTGGACACTGAAGCTTTCTTT,CASIDRLDTEAFF
TRBV11-2,TRBJ2-5,many,.,TGTGCCAGCAGCTTCGGGGGTCAAGAGACCCAGTACTTC,CASSFGGQETQYF
TRBV27,TRBJ2-7,few,.,TGTGCCAGCAGTTTTTCGACAGGAGACTACGAGCAGTACTTC,CASSFSTGDYEQYF
TRBV6-2/TRBV6-3,TRBJ2-5,many,TRBD2,TGTGCCAGCAGTCCCGGACTAGCCGCGTACCAAGAGACCCAGTACTTC,CASSPGLAAYQETQYF
TRBV7-8,TRBJ2-7,many,TRBD1,TGTGCCAGCAGCCTTGACAGGGGGGGGGACTACGAGCAGTACTTC,CASSLDRGGDYEQYF
TRBV2,TRBJ1-1,many,.,TGTGCCAGCAGTGAAGCGCTTCTTGGTCTTACTGAAGCTTTCTTT,CASSEALLGLTEAFF
TRBV12-3/TRBV12-4,TRBJ1-5,many,TRBD1,TGTGCCAGCAGTTTCGGACAGGGGAAAGATCAGCCCCAGCATTTT,CASSFGQGKDQPQHF
TRBV19,TRBJ1-3,few,.,TGTGCCAGCATGACGACACTAGGAAACACCATATATTTT,CASMTTLGNTIYF
TRBV20-1,TRBJ2-2,.,.,TGCAGTGCGCTCACTAGCACCGGGGAGCTGTTTTTT,CSALTSTGELFF
TRBV5-8,TRBJ2-3,many,.,TGTGCCAGCAGCACCGAAGCTCCACCGGGCACAGATACGCAGTATTTT,CASSTEAPPGTDTQYF
TRBV9,TRBJ1-6,.,.,TGTGCCAGCAGCGTAGAGCCGGGGGCGGCTAATTCACCCCTCCACTTT,CASSVEPGAANSPLHF
TRBV12-3/TRBV12-4,TRBJ2-1,once,.,TGTGCCAGCAGTAGGGGGGGGCCCTCCTACAATGAGCAGTTCTTC,CASSRGGPSYNEQFF
TRBV25-1,TRBJ2-1,many,.,TGTGCCAGCAGTGAGGAGAGCTCCTACAATGAGCAGTTCTTC,CASSEESSYNEQFF
TRBV3-1,TRBJ2-7,many,.,TGTGCCAGCACCGCAGATAACGGACCGAATCATGTGTACTTC,CASTADNGPNHVYF
TRBV6-1,TRBJ2-7,.,TRBD1,TGTGCCAGCAGTAACCAGGGGGCGGGGGAGCAGTACTTC,CASSNQGAGEQYF
TRBV5-1,TRBJ1-4,many,.,TGCGCCAGCAGCCCCGGATCGACCAGGGGAGGCGAAAAACTGTTTTTT,CASSPGSTRGGEKLFF
TRBV9,TRBJ1-2,many,TRBD1,TGTGCCAGCAGCGAGGGACAGGGCGATCCTTCGGTCACCTTC,CASSEGQGDPSVTF